This is a list of T cell receptor beta chains from one sample in a study of identical twins. TCRdb recomputed calls from the 5' RACE reads with MiXCR, one row per CDR3 protein. The sample has 310,000 or so distinct CDR3 sequences; nearly 9.5% are singletons. The data were also submitted as part of a second study, on yellow fever vaccine responses in identical twins.

The source material was CD8+ T cells sorted from blood. These receptors were collected from a woman in her late teens or twenties in good health. CDR3s leave out the opening cysteine and the closing phenylalanine or tryptophan. The D gene is left open where the match is weak.

D	V	J	CDR3
TRBD1	TRBV7-6	TRBJ2-7	ASSAGTGIYEQY
.	TRBV3-1	TRBJ2-7	ASSQDGLAPYEQY
TRBD2	TRBV24-1	TRBJ2-1	ATSEDLAGGLYNEQF
TRBD1	TRBV5-1	TRBJ1-1	ASSDPTGMLGEAF
.	TRBV7-3	TRBJ2-1	ASSLFPGGDNEQF
.	TRBV7-2	TRBJ2-3	ASSPRGYSTQY
TRBD2	TRBV28	TRBJ2-3	ASSRIAGGLTDTQY
.	TRBV4-1	TRBJ1-1	ASKIGPTITEAF
TRBD1	TRBV2	TRBJ1-5	ASSSGTGRFYSNQPQH
TRBD2	TRBV10-3	TRBJ2-5	AISEERGGQETQY
TRBD2	TRBV20-1	TRBJ2-5	SARAIAGVLQETQY
TRBD1	TRBV11-2	TRBJ2-5	ATISQQGMAETQY
TRBD1	TRBV7-9	TRBJ2-1	ASRPSGQGTYNEQF
.	TRBV9	TRBJ2-2	ASSPNLRGTNTGELF
TRBD1	TRBV4-3	TRBJ2-7	ASSQDLSDRGNYEQY
.	TRBV4-1	TRBJ2-3	ASSQEFATAMFTDTQY
TRBD1	TRBV2	TRBJ2-3	ASSRGDRGFLADTQY
TRBD2	TRBV2	TRBJ2-1	ASSEGHSGRDNEQF
.	TRBV11-3	TRBJ1-1	ASSPGTLANTEAF
.	TRBV2	TRBJ1-3	ASSDERRDSGNTIY
.	TRBV27	TRBJ2-2	ASNSYRVPNTGELF
.	TRBV6-5	TRBJ2-1	ASSYSAGDNEQF
TRBD2	TRBV6-1	TRBJ2-1	ASSESGDYPGNEQF
TRBD2	TRBV28	TRBJ2-7	ASNSGLNSYEQY
.	TRBV7-9	TRBJ2-2	AQGHLTGELF
TRBD2	TRBV6-5	TRBJ2-5	ASSSGQETQY
TRBD2	TRBV14	TRBJ2-3	ASSLGLAGAHSTDTQY
.	TRBV7-9	TRBJ2-5	ASTSDRGQETQY
.	TRBV2	TRBJ2-7	ASNYEGYEQY
.	TRBV10-3	TRBJ1-6	AISQSGSGDSPLH
TRBD1	TRBV29-1	TRBJ2-7	SVEELQGSYYEQY
.	TRBV20-1	TRBJ2-6	SARDYTGANVLT
TRBD1	TRBV2	TRBJ2-7	ASTGEKSYEQY
TRBD1	TRBV5-1	TRBJ1-5	ASSAGQDSNQPQH
.	TRBV29-1	TRBJ2-7	SVDLGEQY
.	TRBV19	TRBJ2-5	ASSLRAGETQY
.	TRBV4-3	TRBJ2-7	ASSQDFGSSYEQY
TRBD2	TRBV6-5	TRBJ2-5	ASSWLAGGTAETQY
TRBD2	TRBV14	TRBJ2-1	ASSPGLGWNEQF
TRBD1	TRBV19	TRBJ1-4	ASSILDRGHAYSEKLF
.	TRBV7-9	TRBJ2-7	ASSLHVDEQY
.	TRBV3-1	TRBJ2-1	ASSQEANIRPEQF
.	TRBV29-1	TRBJ2-1	SVEYRGGNEQF
TRBD1	TRBV6-2/TRBV6-3	TRBJ2-1	ASSYSGVSTDRGYSNEQF
.	TRBV27	TRBJ2-2	ASSEGGPGELF
TRBD1	TRBV20-1	TRBJ2-1	SAPDRVHNEQF
.	TRBV12-3/TRBV12-4	TRBJ2-5	ASSLGYGETQY
TRBD2	TRBV24-1	TRBJ2-7	ATSTSGRNEQY
TRBD1	TRBV7-9	TRBJ1-3	ASRETGVAGNTIY
.	TRBV6-4	TRBJ1-5	ASSRDSNQPQH
.	TRBV6-4	TRBJ2-3	ASSDSRGATDTQY